Sequencing of this TCR beta chain was carried out in a study of blood T cell repertoires in COVID-19. The wider study: COVID-19 samples collected from the United States, Italy and Spain covered acute and convalescent phases. PBMCs, B-cell-depleted T cells, or T cells provided the cDNA or gDNA that made up the material.

Authors' processing steps: Amplifying reference gene primers gave estimates of nucleated cell counts. TCRdb's copy holds only in-frame clones and misses some; the assay was immunoSEQ multiplex PCR. The D gene and trimming were derived from the DNA, and the V and J assignments and clone size from that table. The sample contains approximately 140,000 clones, about 83% of which appear only once. Germline values: CDR1 SGHRS, CDR2 YFSETQ. Trimming stripped 3 bases from V and 5 bases from J, with 17 bases between. The CDR3 runs to 15 residues. The source material was peripheral blood. The chain links TRBV5-1 to TRBJ1-2, with D maybe TRBD1 (6 bases). This TCR came from a woman between 40 and 55 years old with acute or convalescent COVID-19. The CDR3 DNA reads as TGCGCCAGCAGCTCCCTACAGGGTCCCCTTTATGGCTACACCTTC. Translating gives CASSSLQGPLYGYTF. Complete variable domain (other parts from reference TRBV5-1 and TRBJ1-2): KAGVTQTPRYLIKTRGQQVTLSCSPISGHRSVSWYQQTPGQGLQFLFEYFSETQRNKGNFPGRFSGRQFSNSRSEMNVSTLELGDSALYLCASSSLQGPLYGYTFGSGTRLTVV.